This T cell receptor (beta chain) stems from a study of cytomegalovirus exposure and HLA in healthy donors. Use of 60 Vbeta and 13 Jbeta primers characterized the PCR. Clones were read by immunoSEQ multiplex PCR, and TCRdb kept only the in-frame ones, dropping some. Here the sample table reports tens of thousands of clones. This CDR3 contains 14 residues. In germline, CDR1 is LGHNA, CDR2 YNFKEQ. J lost 13 bases, V lost 1 base, and 6 bases had no gene match. This chain links TRBV4-2 with TRBJ1-4, with 10 bases lining up with TRBD1. The sequence derives from a man between 50 and 59 years old in good health and CMV-seronegative. Sequencing was performed on PBMCs. The CDR3 here is CASSQAGQGRSLFF. CDR3 bases: TGTGCCAGCAGCCAAGCGGGACAGGGGCGCTCACTGTTTTTT.